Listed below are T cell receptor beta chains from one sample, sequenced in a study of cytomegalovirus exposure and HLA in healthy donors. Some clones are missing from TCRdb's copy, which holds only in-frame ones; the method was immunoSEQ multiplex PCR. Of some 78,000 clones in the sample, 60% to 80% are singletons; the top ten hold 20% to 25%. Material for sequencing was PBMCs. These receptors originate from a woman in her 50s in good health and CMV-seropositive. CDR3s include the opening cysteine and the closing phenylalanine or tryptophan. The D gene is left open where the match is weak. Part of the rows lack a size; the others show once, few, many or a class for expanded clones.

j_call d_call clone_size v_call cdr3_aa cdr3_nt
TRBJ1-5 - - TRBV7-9 CASSLDSYSNQPQHF TGTGCCAGCAGCTTGGACAGCTATAGCAATCAGCCCCAGCATTTT
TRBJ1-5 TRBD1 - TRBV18 CASSPDRGSGDRPQHF TGTGCCAGCTCACCGGACAGGGGAAGTGGGGATCGGCCCCAGCATTTT
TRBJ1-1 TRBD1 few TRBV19 CASRSPGQGRTEAFF TGTGCCAGTAGGAGCCCGGGACAGGGACGCACTGAAGCTTTCTTT
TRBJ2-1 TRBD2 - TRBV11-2 CASSPSGGRGEQFF TGTGCCAGCAGCCCTAGCGGGGGGCGCGGTGAGCAGTTCTTC
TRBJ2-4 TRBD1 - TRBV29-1 CSVDSGQGNIQYF TGCAGCGTTGACTCGGGACAGGGAAACATTCAGTACTTC
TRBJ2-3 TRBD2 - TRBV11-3 CASSFVGGEDTQYF TGTGCCAGCAGCTTTGTGGGAGGGGAAGATACGCAGTATTTT
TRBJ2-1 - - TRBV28 CASTLGGGDEQFF TGTGCCAGCACATTGGGAGGGGGGGATGAGCAGTTCTTC
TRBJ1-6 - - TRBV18 CASSLGTENSPLHF TGTGCCAGCTCACTCGGGACTGAAAATTCACCCCTCCACTTT
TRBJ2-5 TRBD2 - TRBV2 CASRRLAGGGETQYF TGTGCCAGCAGAAGACTAGCGGGGGGCGGAGAGACCCAGTACTTC
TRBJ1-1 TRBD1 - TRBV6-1 CASSVLDRGLVGTEAFF TGTGCCAGCAGTGTCCTGGACAGGGGGCTCGTGGGAACTGAAGCTTTCTTT
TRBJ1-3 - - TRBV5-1 CASSTLGPSSGNTIYF TGCGCCAGCAGCACCTTGGGGCCCAGCTCTGGAAACACCATATATTTT
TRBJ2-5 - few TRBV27 CASSLSPGKETQYF TGTGCCAGCAGTTTATCGCCGGGTAAAGAGACCCAGTACTTC
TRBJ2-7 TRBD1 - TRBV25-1 CASSESGGPTYEQYF TGTGCCAGCAGTGAATCAGGGGGCCCAACCTACGAGCAGTACTTC
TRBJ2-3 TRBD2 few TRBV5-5 CASSLARLAGGKDTQYF TGTGCCAGCAGCTTGGCACGGCTAGCGGGGGGAAAGGATACGCAGTATTTT
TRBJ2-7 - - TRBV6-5 CASRDGSSYEQYF TGTGCCAGCCGGGACGGGAGCTCCTACGAGCAGTACTTC
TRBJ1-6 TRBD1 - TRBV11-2 CASPGFHRDRGLNSPLHF TGTGCCAGCCCAGGTTTCCACCGGGACAGGGGATTAAATTCACCCCTCCACTTT
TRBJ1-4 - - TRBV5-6 CASSLSGSNREKLFF TGTGCCAGCAGCTTGTCGGGGAGTAATAGGGAAAAACTGTTTTTT
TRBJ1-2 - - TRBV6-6 CASSYVGEAGYTF TGTGCCAGCAGTTACGTGGGGGAGGCTGGCTACACCTTC
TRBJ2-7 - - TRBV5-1 CASSSGSVIYEQYF TGCGCCAGCAGCAGCGGGTCCGTAATTTACGAGCAGTACTTC
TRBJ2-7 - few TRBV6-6 CASSQQPQLYEQYF TGTGCCAGCAGTCAACAGCCGCAACTCTACGAGCAGTACTTC
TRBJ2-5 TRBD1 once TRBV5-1 CASSLGNRGEETQYF TGCGCCAGCAGCTTGGGAAACAGGGGCGAAGAGACCCAGTACTTC
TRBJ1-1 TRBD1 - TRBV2 CASRPTGWRTFF TGTGCCAGCAGACCGACAGGGTGGAGAACTTTCTTT
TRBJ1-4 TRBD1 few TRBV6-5 CASRKTGVEKLFF TGTGCCAGCAGGAAGACAGGGGTTGAAAAACTGTTTTTT
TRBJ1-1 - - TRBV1 CTSSQDCLAGTGKFEAFF TGCACCAGCAGCCAAGATTGTTTGGCCGGGACAGGGAAGTTTGAAGCTTTCTTT
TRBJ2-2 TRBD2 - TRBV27 CASSPLAGKGINTGELFF TGTGCCAGCAGTCCACTAGCGGGGAAAGGGATCAACACCGGGGAGCTGTTTTTT
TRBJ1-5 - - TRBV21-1 CASSTRETGLSNQPQHF TGTGCCAGCAGCACCCGAGAGACAGGACTTAGCAATCAGCCCCAGCATTTT
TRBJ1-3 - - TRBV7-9 CASSRTVSGNTIYF TGTGCCAGCAGCCGGACAGTCTCTGGAAACACCATATATTTT
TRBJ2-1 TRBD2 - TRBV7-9 CASSPIAGSSYNEQFF TGTGCCAGCAGCCCGATAGCGGGAAGCTCCTACAATGAGCAGTTCTTC
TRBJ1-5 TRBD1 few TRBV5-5 CASSLKYYRTGPDQPQHF TGTGCCAGCAGCTTGAAATATTATCGGACAGGCCCCGATCAGCCCCAGCATTTT
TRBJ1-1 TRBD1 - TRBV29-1 CSATGTGGGEAFF TGCAGCGCTACCGGGACAGGGGGGGGTGAAGCTTTCTTT
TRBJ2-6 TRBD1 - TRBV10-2 CASYDRALSGANVLTF TGCGCCAGCTACGACAGGGCTCTCTCTGGGGCCAACGTCCTGACTTTC
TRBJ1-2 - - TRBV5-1 CASSLDRAFYTF TGCGCCAGCAGCTTGGACAGGGCGTTCTACACCTTC
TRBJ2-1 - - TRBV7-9 CSSSLETNHNEQFF TGTTCCAGCAGCTTAGAGACTAACCACAATGAGCAGTTCTTC
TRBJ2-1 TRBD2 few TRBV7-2 CASSNGGRNEQFF TGTGCCAGCTCCAACGGGGGGAGGAATGAGCAGTTCTTC
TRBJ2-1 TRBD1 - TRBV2 CASMKDRGLNEQFF TGTGCCAGCATGAAGGACAGGGGGCTCAATGAGCAGTTCTTC